This T cell receptor beta chain comes out of a study of cytotoxic CD8 clonotypes in ibrutinib-treated CLL (dated by TCRdb to the early 2020s). About the full investigation: The cohort was composed of 11 relapsed/refractory and roughly 16 treatment-naive patients; IGHV unmutated status was identified in 17 to 18 patients. Partial responses were observed in around 25 patients and complete responses in 2; after a median follow-up of 68 months, remission was maintained in 14 patients and progression was observed in roughly twelve. Response samples were taken after a median of roughly a year on treatment, ranging from about 6 to 40 months. An average of approximately 260,000 productive templates and about 100,000 productive rearrangements was obtained per sample. Of the 90 or so participants in the trial, roughly 26 had longitudinal samples available. Cryopreserved peripheral blood mononuclear cells were obtained before treatment, at response, and at either sustained remission or disease progression. Every sample from remission and from progressive disease was obtained while the patients were still on ibrutinib.

V gives up 0 bases and J gives up 3 bases, and the segment between their germline ends measures 6 bases. Reading the germline V gene (reference sequence) gives CDR1 LNHNV and CDR2 YYDKDF. Reading from cysteine to phenylalanine, the CDR3 counts 13 amino acids. CDR3 DNA only is kept here, 39 bases in frame from base 1. Approximately 2 micrograms of genomic DNA were extracted from cryopreserved PBMCs for TCR beta library preparation. Longitudinal blood samples from CLL patients on ibrutinib monotherapy were analyzed using high-throughput TCR beta sequencing. The patients were enrolled in a single-center, open-label phase 2 trial of ibrutinib monotherapy. On a MiSeq, deep resolution sequencing aimed for a depth between 1 in 1 million and 1 in 200,000 T cells, with each clonotype covered around 10x on average. The immunoSEQ hsTCRB Kit was used to generate TCR beta libraries. Concerning the study's data processing: Data were analyzed with ImmunoSEQ Data Assistant and ImmunoSEQ Analyzer, with V, D and J genes assigned per IMGT definitions. Clonality, which ranges from 0 to 1, was calculated as one minus the normalized Shannon entropy of productive rearrangement frequencies. Only overrepresented clonotypes making up at least 0.05% of the repertoire of each patient were included in the public clonotype analysis. Thirteen age-matched healthy donor repertoires from immuneACCESS were used as controls for clonality. The table was pulled from immuneACCESS by TCRdb, which kept in-frame rearrangements only. Such tables lose some clones; where checked, under half of the loss comes from unresolved V genes, and the rest has no known cause. The V and J calls and clone size come from that table; D and trimming were worked out from the DNA. For this sample the table gives about 330,000 clones, of which roughly 67% were detected only once. The biggest ten clones account for approximately 6% of the sample.

Only a few counts were recorded for this clone. The antigen this receptor binds is unknown. No base quality information exists; no much larger clone differs at one position. Paper-wide results and their limitations: Baseline clonality exceeded that of age-matched healthy donors and correlated strongly with circulating CD8+ T-cell counts. An increase in clonality was observed at ibrutinib response, with clonality remaining stable during sustained remission and falling back toward baseline at progression. Sustained-remission and progressing patients did not have matched sampling times, and lymph node repertoires were not examined. Public clonotypes were rare and either shrank or stayed stable during treatment, and the rise in clonality at ibrutinib response reflected expansion of private clonotypes.

Sequencing was performed on PBMCs, taken after 36 months of ibrutinib treatment. This chain joins TRBV15 to TRBJ2-7; no confident D gene assignment can be made. This receptor was obtained from a human donor with chronic lymphocytic leukemia. The CDR3: CATSRDTSYEQYF. The bases are TGTGCCACCAGCAGAGATACAAGCTACGAGCAGTACTTC.